This TCR beta chain derives from a study of T cells expressing NK-cell markers. Findings and limits, study-wide: Once again these clonotypes came out on top in the CD3+CD56-NKG2C+ fraction of several donors.

Reprocessing the 5' RACE reads, TCRdb reports a single entry for every CDR3 protein and omits DNA. The ten most abundant clones cover roughly 7.2% of a sample with almost 450,000 distinct CDR3 sequences. Turning to this clonotype: The antigen remains undetermined.

Germline assignment: CDR1 SGHDT and CDR2 YYEEEE. The CDR3 is made up of 16 amino acids. The chain has TRBV5-6 and TRBJ1-5; the TRBD1 assignment by TCRdb is unverifiable without DNA. Sequenced material: blood T cells: a sorted CD56 or NKG2C T cell subset, CD4+ or CD8+ T cells, or bulk PBMC T cells (not recorded which). This TCR derives from a woman between 18 and 75 years old in good health. The CDR3 is CASSERTANSNQPQHF. The entire variable domain, with the rest obtained from reference TRBV5-6 and TRBJ1-5, is as follows: DAGVTQSPTHLIKTRGQQVTLRCSPKSGHDTVSWYQQALGQGPQFIFQYYEEEERQRGNFPDRFSGHQFPNYSSELNVNALLLGDSALYLCASSERTANSNQPQHFGDGTRLSIL.